Below, 26 T cell receptor beta chains from the same sample are listed, as sequenced in a study of OX40 agonist ivuxolimab in advanced cancers. The receptor library was made with the immunoSEQ multiplex PCR assay. TCRdb holds this immuneACCESS table with in-frame rearrangements only. Some clones are missing; in checked studies, unresolved V genes explain under half, and the rest has no known cause. This sample is represented by about 43,000 clones; 70% to 90% of them were singletons. Jointly, the top ten make up under 40% of the sample. The sequencing used CD4+ or CD8+ T cells sorted from blood, collected in a trial of the OX40 agonist ivuxolimab. The receptors shown here come from an adult with an advanced solid tumor such as melanoma, head and neck, liver or kidney cancer.

The chain links TRBV4-1 to TRBJ1-1; 7 nucleotides agree with TRBD1. Germline CDR1 reads MGHRA; CDR2 reads YSYEKL. The J segment lost 1 base and the V segment lost 7 bases, leaving 3 bases of the junction unmatched. The CDR3 is 13 residues long. CDR3 protein: CASTRDRNTEAFF. The CDR3 region has the DNA TGCGCCAGCACGCGGGACAGGAACACTGAAGCTTTCTTT.

The chain has TRBV11-2 and TRBJ2-7, with D uncertain. The CDR3 runs 14 residues. V lost 8 bases and J 3 bases, leaving 17 bases between the germline ends. The germline V gene has CDR1 SGHAT and CDR2 FQNNGV. The CDR3 DNA reads TGTGCCAGCCGATTCTCCCAAGATTACTACGAGCAGTACTTC. Its translation: CASRFSQDYYEQYF.

V gene TRBV6-5 combines with J gene TRBJ1-2, with no clear D. The CDR3 length is 15 residues. Germline V CDR1 and CDR2: MNHEY, SVGAGI. V lost 0 bases and J lost 2, with 10 bases in between. CDR3: CASSYSNNGNYGYTF. The CDR3 bases are TGTGCCAGCAGTTACTCAAATAACGGCAACTATGGCTACACCTTC.

This chain uses TRBV2 with TRBJ2-2, with 8 nucleotides matching TRBD2. This CDR3 has 18 amino acids. Unmatched junction bases numbered 15, after V lost 7 bases and J lost 2 bases. Germline V gene data show CDR1 as SNHLY and CDR2 as FYNNEI. CDR3 amino acids: CASTPARGRHPNTGELFF. The CDR3 nucleotides read TGTGCCAGCACGCCCGCCCGCGGGAGGCATCCCAACACCGGGGAGCTGTTTTTT.

V usage is TRBV5-4 and J usage is TRBJ2-2; D unresolved. Germline V gene lookup returns CDR1 SGHNT and CDR2 YYREEE (reference sequence). The CDR3 covers 15 residues. The V gene lost 4 bases and the J gene lost 2 bases, with 12 bases spanning the gap. The DNA for the CDR3 is TGTGCCAGCAGCCGCGAGAACAGCAACACCGGGGAGCTGTTTTTT. This encodes CASSRENSNTGELFF. The variable domain in full, with the rest retrieved from reference TRBV5-4 and TRBJ2-2, is ETGVTQSPTHLIKTRGQQVTLRCSSQSGHNTVSWYQQALGQGPQFIFQYYREEENGRGNFPPRFSGLQFPNYSSELNVNALELDDSALYLCASSRENSNTGELFFGEGSRLTVL.

This chain connects TRBV9 to TRBJ1-6, with D uncertain. The germline CDR1 and CDR2 sequences are SGDLS and YYNGEE. The CDR3 is made up of 18 amino acids. V lost 4 bases and J 0 bases, leaving 17 bases between the germline ends. The CDR3 bases are TGTGCCAGCAGCTCGCCCGCTGAGGCGAGCTCCTATAATTCACCCCTCCACTTT. Amino acid sequence: CASSSPAEASSYNSPLHF.

The chain couples TRBV11-2 to TRBJ1-2, with D hard to call. The CDR3 has 12 residues. V lost 3 bases, J lost 3 bases, and 5 bases lay in between. Looked up from germline, CDR1 is SGHAT and CDR2 is FQNNGV. The CDR3 loop is CASSFGDYGYTF. The CDR3 nucleotides are TGTGCCAGCAGCTTTGGGGACTATGGCTACACCTTC.

This clone was counted once. The chain joins TRBV6-6 to TRBJ2-5; the match to TRBD2 covers 9 bases. The CDR3 length is 15 residues. Germline CDR1 is MNHNY and CDR2 is SVGAGI (reference sequence). V trimming: 2 bases; J trimming: 4 bases; junction bases outside the gene matches: 5. The CDR3 bases are TGTGCCAGCAGTTACGGCGGGGGGGCCCGAGAGACCCAGTACTTC. Amino acid sequence: CASSYGGGARETQYF.

J is TRBJ2-1 and V is TRBV7-9; 12 nucleotides align to TRBD1. After removal of 5 bases from V and 9 bases from J, the junction contained 8 bases not matched to a gene. This CDR3 contains 15 residues. CDR1 and CDR2 (germline): SEHNR, FQNEAQ (reference sequence). CDR3 DNA: TGTGCCAGCAGCCCAGGGACAGGGGGCAGGGGTGAGCAGTTCTTC. Encoded protein: CASSPGTGGRGEQFF.

CDR3 coding DNA: TGTGCCTGGAGGGGGAAAACCACCTACGAGCAGTACTTC. Protein: CAWRGKTTYEQYF. This rearrangement joins TRBV30 to TRBJ2-7; no clear D gene. The CDR3 is 13 amino acids. Trimming pared 3 bases from V and 2 bases from J, leaving 11 bases between. Germline assignment: CDR1 GTSNPN and CDR2 SVGIG (reference sequence).

V gene TRBV10-3 combines with J gene TRBJ2-3; no clear D. The CDR3 covers 15 residues. Trimming removed 10 bases from V and 1 base from J, with 18 bases in between. Per the germline V gene, CDR1 is ENHRY and CDR2 is SYGVKD. This CDR3 reads CASGDLMRGTDTQYF. The CDR3 DNA reads as TGTGCCAGTGGGGATCTGATGAGAGGCACAGATACGCAGTATTTT.

Notes on this clone: The sample contains more than one DNA sequence encoding this CDR3. The rearrangement uses TRBV18 and TRBJ1-5, with 8 bases that match TRBD1. CDR1 is KGHSH, CDR2 LQKENI, per germline. After removal of 5 bases from V and 4 bases from J, the junction contained 4 bases not matched to a gene. This CDR3 comprises 14 residues. The CDR3 protein is CASSGQGSNQPQHF. The CDR3 nucleotides read TGTGCCAGCTCAGGACAGGGTTCAAATCAGCCCCAGCATTTT.

The chain employs TRBV6-5 and TRBJ1-2, with 8 bases lining up with TRBD1. V trimming: 6 bases; J trimming: 4 bases; junction bases outside the gene matches: 10. The CDR3 runs to 15 residues. The germline V gene encodes CDR1 MNHEY and CDR2 SVGAGI. The CDR3 region has the DNA TGTGCCAGCAGGGAGGGGCCAGGGGGCAGCTATGGCTACACCTTC. The encoded protein is CASREGPGGSYGYTF.

The V and J genes are TRBV6-1 and TRBJ2-7, with a possible D match to TRBD2 (6 bases). In germline, CDR1 is MNHNS, CDR2 SASEGT. Trimming removed 7 bases from V and 3 bases from J, with 16 bases in between. There are 14 residues in the CDR3. DNA for the CDR3: TGTGCCAGCAACCAGGACTATGGCCGCTACGAGCAGTACTTC. This translates into CASNQDYGRYEQYF.

This chain joins TRBV28 and TRBJ1-3, with D possibly matching TRBD1 (5 bases). The CDR3 length is 15 residues. Germline V lookup: CDR1 MDHEN, CDR2 SYDVKM. Trimming removed 8 bases at V and 6 bases at J, with 20 bases between. The CDR3 sequence: CASALIGGTLNTIYF. CDR3 DNA: TGTGCCAGCGCTTTAATTGGGGGGACCCTAAACACCATATATTTT.

This clone has only one observation. The genes are TRBV5-1 and TRBJ2-6, with a possible D match to TRBD2 (5 bases). From germline, CDR1 is SGHRS and CDR2 YFSETQ. The length of the CDR3 is 17 residues. V was cut by 0 bases and J by 0 bases, with 10 bases left in between. The CDR3 region has the DNA TGCGCCAGCAGCTTGGGGCTAGCCGACTCTGGGGCCAACGTCCTGACTTTC. Translated, it gives CASSLGLADSGANVLTF.

The chain links TRBV9 to TRBJ1-6, with D maybe TRBD1 (5 bases). The germline V gene encodes CDR1 SGDLS and CDR2 YYNGEE. There are 17 residues in the CDR3. V shed 4 bases and J shed 0 bases, with 14 bases lying between them. The CDR3 DNA sequence: TGTGCCAGCAGCTCGCCCGGGGGGAGCTCCTATAATTCACCCCTCCACTTT. Amino acid sequence: CASSSPGGSSYNSPLHF.

Worth noting for this clone: The sample has other DNA sequences that encode this CDR3 too. V usage is TRBV28 and J usage is TRBJ2-5; TRBD2 might be the D (5 bases). The CDR3 is made up of 15 amino acids. The V and J ends lost 3 bases and 5 bases respectively, with 16 bases between them. Germline V gene lookup returns CDR1 MDHEN and CDR2 SYDVKM. CDR3 DNA: TGTGCCAGCAGTTTCACTTCCGGGGATAAGGAGACCCAGTACTTC. Translation gives CASSFTSGDKETQYF.

Only a few counts were recorded for this clone. J is TRBJ1-1 and V is TRBV29-1; TRBD1 might be the D (5 bases). The CDR3 is made up of 12 amino acids. The V gene's germline CDR1 is SQVTM and CDR2 ANQGSEA. V was shortened by 4 bases and J by 2 bases, with 8 bases between the two germline ends. CDR3 in amino acids: CSVGTTNTEAFF. CDR3 DNA sequence: TGCAGCGTTGGGACAACCAACACTGAAGCTTTCTTT.

The chain combines TRBV7-4 with TRBJ1-5; D is undetermined. CDR3 length: 14 amino acids. V lost 1 base and J lost 7, with 11 bases in between. Germline CDR1 SGHVT, CDR2 SQSDAQ. The CDR3 region has the DNA TGTGCCAGCAGCTTAGGAGGGCCAAGGCAGCCCCAGCATTTT. It is translated as CASSLGGPRQPQHF.

The gene calls are TRBV6-5 and TRBJ2-3; perhaps TRBD2 as D (6 bases). Germline values: CDR1 MNHEY, CDR2 SVGAGI. Deletions cut 6 bases from V and 6 bases from J, with 19 bases between. The CDR3 runs 15 residues. CDR3: CASSRSYVGGDTQYF. The DNA for the CDR3 is TGTGCCAGCAGCCGCTCCTACGTAGGAGGGGATACGCAGTATTTT.

This clone has only one observation. CDR3 in DNA: TGTGCTAGTGGTTTGAACGGAGATACGCAGTATTTT. Translated: CASGLNGDTQYF. The J gene is TRBJ2-3, the V gene TRBV12-5; D gene uncertain. The CDR3 is 12 residues long. Trimming cost V 2 bases and J 5 bases, with 5 bases left between them. Germline CDR1 is LGHNT and CDR2 is FRNRAP.

The V call is TRBV2, the J call TRBJ1-5, with D possibly matching TRBD1 (5 bases). CDR1 SNHLY and CDR2 FYNNEI come from the germline V gene. Trimming removed 0 bases at V and 0 bases at J, with 12 bases between. The CDR3 covers 17 residues. The CDR3 DNA follows: TGTGCCAGCAGTGAAGCGCTTCGGGGCAATAGCAATCAGCCCCAGCATTTT. This translates into CASSEALRGNSNQPQHF.

The genes are TRBV7-9 and TRBJ2-3, with a tentative D call TRBD1 (5 bases). V was pared by 2 bases and J by 5 bases, with 11 bases between. Germline CDR1 SEHNR, CDR2 FQNEAQ (reference sequence). The CDR3 loop spans 14 amino acids. Here the CDR3 reads CASSLSQTEDTQYF. The CDR3 DNA sequence: TGTGCCAGCAGCTTATCCCAGACAGAAGATACGCAGTATTTT. The variable domain in full, with the rest retrieved from reference TRBV7-9 and TRBJ2-3, is DTGVSQNPRHKITKRGQNVTFRCDPISEHNRLYWYRQTLGQGPEFLTYFQNEAQLEKSRLLSDRFSAERPKGSFSTLEIQRTEQGDSAMYLCASSLSQTEDTQYFGPGTRLTVL.

The CDR3 DNA sequence: TGTGCCAGCAGTCCGTCCCGACAGGACTCCTACGAGCAGTACTTC. Translation gives CASSPSRQDSYEQYF. This chain joins TRBV6-6 and TRBJ2-7; D may be TRBD1 (6 bases). CDR1 is MNHNY, CDR2 SVGAGI, per germline (reference sequence). V lost 5 bases and J 0 bases, leaving 14 bases between the germline ends. The length of the CDR3 is 15 residues.

The CDR3 reads CASSEALRQSNEKLFF. CDR3 nucleotide sequence: TGTGCCAGCAGTGAAGCGCTTCGACAGAGTAATGAAAAACTGTTTTTT. This rearrangement joins TRBV6-1 to TRBJ1-4, with D possibly being TRBD1 (5 bases). This CDR3 comprises 16 residues. V lost 0 bases and J 4 bases, leaving 12 bases between the germline ends. Per germline, CDR1 MNHNS and CDR2 SASEGT.